The following is a T cell receptor beta chain sequence with its context. These data are taken from a study of shared clonotypes between healthy human individuals. Clones were sequenced by immunoSEQ multiplex PCR, and TCRdb holds only the in-frame ones, with some missing. Counted here are a few million clones, 90% to 95% occurring once; the ten biggest clones make up roughly 0.13%. Sequenced sample: naive CD4+ T cells sorted from blood. Subset: CD45RA+ positively selected. The sequence derives from a man younger than 35 in good health.

The chain's CDR3 is CASSESGGAVGYTF. CDR3 bases: TGTGCCAGCAGTGAATCTGGGGGCGCGGTTGGCTACACCTTC. The chain joins TRBV6-1 to TRBJ1-2; tentative D call: TRBD1 (6 bases). Germline V CDR1 and CDR2: MNHNS, SASEGT. This CDR3 is 14 amino acids long. Between the trimmed V and J ends, which lost 2 bases and 7 bases, there was a span of 14 bases.